These 25 T cell receptor beta chains share one sample of origin, sequenced in a study of CD8+CD57+ T cells in acquired aplastic anemia (dated by TCRdb to 2017 to 2018). Sequenced using an Illumina HiSeq 2000. Genomic DNA served as template for TCR beta VDJ combination and CDR3 sequence profiling. TCRdb redid the processing of the public reads, applying fastp at Q25 and MiXCR, and retained in-frame beta chains. All rows with the same CDR3 protein become a single entry with the most common DNA and genes. The sample table records about 190,000 distinct CDR3 sequences; approximately 50% of these occur just once. The top ten constitute about 9.7% of the sample. Flow cytometry had shown CD8+CD57+ cell expansion in the patients selected for sequencing. The sample was sorted CD4+, CD8+, or CD8+CD57+ T cells (not recorded which) from PBMCs. Every receptor here comes from a human donor with aplastic anemia.

The chain employs TRBV29-1 and TRBJ2-7; D call uncertain. Germline CDR1 SQVTM, CDR2 ANQGSEA. With 4 bases removed from V and 5 bases from J, the gap between germline ends came to 6 bases. This CDR3 is 10 amino acids long. This chain's CDR3 is CSVVSDEQYF. CDR3 bases: TGCAGCGTTGTGTCTGACGAGCAGTACTTC.

This clonotype was recorded at least ten times. V is TRBV7-9 and J is TRBJ1-1, with 8 positions matching TRBD1. The CDR3 covers 12 residues. Germline values: CDR1 SEHNR, CDR2 FQNEAQ (reference sequence). Trimming cost V 2 bases and J 12 bases; bases outside gene matches: 5. The CDR3 region is CASSLQGAMSFF. The CDR3 bases are TGTGCCAGCAGCTTACAGGGGGCGATGTCTTTCTTT. Complete variable domain (other parts from reference TRBV7-9 and TRBJ1-1): DTGVSQNPRHKITKRGQNVTFRCDPISEHNRLYWYRQTLGQGPEFLTYFQNEAQLEKSRLLSDRFSAERPKGSFSTLEIQRTEQGDSAMYLCASSLQGAMSFFGQGTRLTVV.

This clonotype was recorded at least ten times. The rearrangement links TRBV2 to TRBJ2-5, with 12 bases that match TRBD2. Germline lookup yields CDR1 SNHLY and CDR2 FYNNEI. The CDR3 consists of 16 residues. V lost 3 bases to trimming and J lost 5 bases; unmatched junction nucleotides: 7. For the CDR3, the DNA is TGTGCCAGCAGTGAGGTTTCACTAGCGGGAGGCGAGACCCAGTACTTC. Translating gives CASSEVSLAGGETQYF.

The chain recombines TRBV2 with TRBJ2-2; the D gene is possibly TRBD2 (6 bases). The CDR3 is 13 amino acids. Per the germline V gene, CDR1 is SNHLY and CDR2 is FYNNEI. Between the trimmed V and J ends, which lost 4 bases and 4 bases, there was a span of 7 bases. In nucleotides, the CDR3 is TGTGCCAGCAGTGGAGCGGGCACCGGGGAGCTGTTTTTT. It is translated as CASSGAGTGELFF. The whole variable domain, remainder taken from reference TRBV2 and TRBJ2-2, is EPEVTQTPSHQVTQMGQEVILRCVPISNHLYFYWYRQILGQKVEFLVSFYNNEISEKSEIFDDQFSVERPDGSNFTLKIRSTKLEDSAMYFCASSGAGTGELFFGEGSRLTVL.

This clonotype appeared many times. The chain joins TRBV10-3 to TRBJ1-5; D gene uncertain. V was pared by 11 bases and J by 3 bases, with 14 bases between. The CDR3 loop spans 13 amino acids. Germline V gene sequence: CDR1 ENHRY, CDR2 SYGVKD. The CDR3 coding sequence is TGTGCCTCTCGGGGTTTGATCAATCAGCCCCAGCATTTT. Its protein product is CASRGLINQPQHF.

CDR3 sequence (DNA): TGCAGCGTTGCAGGGGGCGAAGAGACCCAGTACTTC. Translated, it gives CSVAGGEETQYF. V gene TRBV29-1 combines with J gene TRBJ2-5, with 8 bases matching TRBD1. After removal of 4 bases from V and 3 bases from J, the junction contained 1 base not matched to a gene. The germline V gene encodes CDR1 SQVTM and CDR2 ANQGSEA. The CDR3 spans 12 residues.

Note on this clonotype: With a much larger clone just one base away, this may be a read error. The chain carries TRBV12-3 or TRBV12-4 and TRBJ2-1, with 7 bases fitting TRBD2. The CDR3 spans 15 residues. The CDR3 spells CASSPSRTSGNEQVF. The CDR3 DNA sequence: TGTGCCAGCAGTCCATCCCGGACTAGTGGCAATGAGCAGGTCTTC.

The J gene is TRBJ2-1, the V gene TRBV11-2; 7 bases agree with TRBD2. Germline lookup yields CDR1 SGHAT and CDR2 FQNNGV. The CDR3 covers 16 residues. V dropped 8 bases and J dropped 3; count of bases not matched to a gene: 13. CDR3 DNA: TGTGCCAGCGAAGGGCGGGCGGGAGAGAGCTACAATGAGCAGTTCTTC. It specifies CASEGRAGESYNEQFF.

This clonotype was seen ten or more times. This chain uses TRBV7-8 with TRBJ1-6, with D maybe TRBD1 (6 bases). CDR1 is SGHVS, CDR2 FQNEAQ, per germline. V gave up 0 bases and J gave up 10 bases, with 13 bases separating them. The CDR3 consists of 15 residues. CDR3 residues: CASSLAQGFESPLHF. CDR3 nucleotides: TGTGCCAGCAGCTTAGCACAGGGATTTGAATCACCCCTCCACTTT.

The chain joins TRBV29-1 to TRBJ1-2; D possibly corresponds to TRBD1 (5 bases). Germline values: CDR1 SQVTM, CDR2 ANQGSEA. V lost 1 base to trimming and J lost 12 bases, with 9 bases between them. The CDR3 is made up of 10 amino acids. CDR3 sequence: CSVEGDGHTF. As DNA, the CDR3 is TGCAGCGTTGAAGGGGACGGCCACACCTTC.

The sample holds many counts of this clonotype. V is TRBV2 and J is TRBJ1-2; D might be TRBD1 (5 bases). The CDR3 consists of 14 residues. The V gene's germline CDR1 is SNHLY and CDR2 FYNNEI. Trimming pared 4 bases from V and 4 bases from J, leaving 13 bases between. CDR3 region: CASSVSGDGYGYTF. The CDR3, as DNA: TGTGCCAGCAGTGTTTCGGGGGACGGCTATGGCTACACCTTC.

This clonotype was seen more than once but under ten times. The chain combines TRBV19 with TRBJ1-1; no definite D call. Germline assignment: CDR1 LNHDA and CDR2 SQIVND (reference sequence). This CDR3 has 12 amino acids. V lost 6 bases, J lost 1 base, and 6 bases lay in between. CDR3 sequence (DNA): TGTGCCAGTAGCACGAGGAACACTGAAGCTTTCTTT. The encoded protein is CASSTRNTEAFF.

The V call is TRBV10-3, the J call TRBJ1-1; D might be TRBD1 (6 bases). Trimming took 6 bases from V and 3 from J, leaving 14 bases between them. This CDR3 has 14 amino acids. The germline gives CDR1 ENHRY, CDR2 SYGVKD. The CDR3: CAIRPTGRDTEAFF. DNA of the CDR3: TGTGCCATCAGGCCAACAGGGAGGGACACTGAAGCTTTCTTT.

This clonotype was observed at least ten times. The chain employs TRBV12-5 and TRBJ2-5; 10 positions match TRBD2. CDR1 and CDR2 from the germline V gene are LGHNT and FRNRAP. This CDR3 has 16 residues. Unmatched junction bases numbered 9, after V lost 2 bases and J lost 6 bases. The CDR3 sequence is CASGLPTSSGSKTQYF. CDR3 nucleotides: TGTGCTAGTGGTTTGCCGACATCTAGCGGGAGTAAGACCCAGTACTTC.

The chain employs TRBV15 and TRBJ1-3; D gene uncertain. Trimming cost V 3 bases and J 0 bases, with 9 bases left between them. The germline CDR1 and CDR2 sequences are LNHNV and YYDKDF (reference sequence). The CDR3 is 15 residues long. The chain's CDR3 is CATSSQPDSGNTIYF. CDR3 DNA sequence: TGTGCCACCAGCAGCCAGCCCGACTCTGGAAACACCATATATTTT.

This clonotype was counted only a few times. V is TRBV27 and J is TRBJ1-5; D might be TRBD1 (6 bases). Germline V gene lookup returns CDR1 MNHEY and CDR2 SMNVEV (reference sequence). Deletions cut 2 bases from V and 6 bases from J, with 23 bases between. The CDR3 sequence is 18 residues long. In DNA, the CDR3 is TGTGCCAGCAGTTTAAAGCCGCCCACAGGGAGTTGGACTCAGCCCCAGCATTTT. Protein product: CASSLKPPTGSWTQPQHF.

This clonotype was seen repeatedly, ten times or more. The CDR3 loop reads CASSVGSGSEQYF. The CDR3 region has the DNA TGTGCCAGCAGCGTAGGTAGCGGGAGCGAGCAGTACTTC. V usage is TRBV9 and J usage is TRBJ2-7; 9 bases match TRBD2. Per germline, CDR1 SGDLS and CDR2 YYNGEE. This CDR3 spans 13 amino acids. Germline trimming cut 0 bases from V and 6 bases from J; bases unmatched to any gene: 1.

As regards this clonotype: This could be a read error, since a much larger clone is one nucleotide away. This rearrangement joins TRBV20-1 to TRBJ2-6; tentatively, D is TRBD2 (6 bases). Germline assignment: CDR1 DFQATT and CDR2 SNEGSKA (reference sequence). Trimming pared 0 bases from V and 0 bases from J, leaving 12 bases between. CDR3 length: 17 amino acids. The CDR3 coding sequence is TGCAGTGCTAGAGATGGACGGGGGAACTCTGGGGCCAACGTCCTGACTTTC. It is translated as CSARDGRGNSGANVLTF.

The chain combines TRBV29-1 with TRBJ2-1; no definite D call. Trimming pared 3 bases from V and 9 bases from J, leaving 9 bases between. The CDR3 extends over 11 amino acids. Germline values: CDR1 SQVTM, CDR2 ANQGSEA. This CDR3 is CSVDGLPEQFF. The DNA of the CDR3 is TGCAGCGTTGACGGGCTACCTGAGCAGTTCTTC.

There are many counts of this clonotype. CDR3 sequence (DNA): TGTGCCACCAGTGATTTTGGGCAGGCAGATACGCAGTATTTT. Translated, it gives CATSDFGQADTQYF. The rearrangement uses TRBV24-1 and TRBJ2-3; D is unclear. Trimming took off 1 base at V and 4 bases at J, with 8 bases between the two ends. The CDR3 is made up of 14 amino acids. Per the germline V gene, CDR1 is KGHDR and CDR2 is SFDVKD.

This clonotype occurred many times. The V and J genes are TRBV6-4 and TRBJ1-1; tentative D call: TRBD1 (5 bases). The V gene's germline CDR1 is MRHNA and CDR2 SNTAGT. V lost 7 bases, J lost 11 bases, and 14 bases lay in between. The length of the CDR3 is 11 residues. The CDR3 DNA is TGTGCCAGCACCTACTCCGGGACCGCTTTCTTT. This encodes CASTYSGTAFF.

A few counts support this clonotype. V gene TRBV20-1 combines with J gene TRBJ2-1; 12 positions agree with TRBD2. V shed 2 bases, J shed 4 bases, and the junction held 6 bases outside the gene matches. Per the germline V gene, CDR1 is DFQATT and CDR2 is SNEGSKA (reference sequence). The CDR3 has 16 amino acids. Here the CDR3 DNA reads TGCAGTGCTAGACCGTCCGGACTAGCGGGGTACAATGAGCAGTTCTTC. Amino acids: CSARPSGLAGYNEQFF.

This CDR3 reads CASSRGDTANSPLHF. CDR3 DNA: TGCGCCAGCAGCCGGGGGGACACGGCGAATTCACCCCTCCACTTT. The chain has TRBV5-1 and TRBJ1-6; D perhaps matches TRBD1 (6 bases). CDR3 length: 15 amino acids. The V gene lost 4 bases and the J gene lost 7 bases, with 15 bases spanning the gap. CDR1 SGHRS and CDR2 YFSETQ come from the germline V gene. The variable domain in full, completed from reference TRBV5-1 and TRBJ1-6, reads KAGVTQTPRYLIKTRGQQVTLSCSPISGHRSVSWYQQTPGQGLQFLFEYFSETQRNKGNFPGRFSGRQFSNSRSEMNVSTLELGDSALYLCASSRGDTANSPLHFGNGTRLTVT.

The V call is TRBV29-1, the J call TRBJ1-5; D unresolved. In germline, CDR1 is SQVTM, CDR2 ANQGSEA. The V gene lost 7 bases and the J gene lost 7 bases, with 11 bases spanning the gap. The CDR3 length is 11 residues. CDR3 amino acids: CSAGRGQPQHF. CDR3 nucleotides: TGCAGCGCGGGGAGAGGGCAGCCCCAGCATTTT.

This clonotype was seen many times. The rearrangement links TRBV19 to TRBJ1-5, with D hard to call. Germline V gene lookup returns CDR1 LNHDA and CDR2 SQIVND (reference sequence). Trimming cost V 4 bases and J 0 bases, with 16 bases left between them. This CDR3 has 17 amino acids. CDR3 DNA: TGTGCCAGTAGTAACGACCGGGCCAGAAATAGCAATCAGCCCCAGCATTTT. This encodes CASSNDRARNSNQPQHF.